This TCR beta chain was captured in a study of blood T cell repertoires in COVID-19. Study information: The United States, Italy and Spain supplied acute and convalescent COVID-19 samples. T cells, B-cell-depleted T cells, or PBMCs provided the cDNA or gDNA that served as material.

The sample holds one count of this clone. In the authors' workflow: The authors estimated nucleated cell counts from reference gene primer amplification. Assay used: immunoSEQ multiplex PCR; TCRdb lists only in-frame clones, some missing. V, J and clone size were drawn from that table, and D and trimming were deduced from the DNA. This table has about 300,000 clones, roughly 86% appearing once. Germline lookup yields CDR1 MDHEN and CDR2 SYDVKM. There are 16 residues in the CDR3. V dropped 3 bases and J dropped 4; count of bases not matched to a gene: 11. The chain couples TRBV28 to TRBJ2-7, with 8 bases matching TRBD1. The specimen sequenced was peripheral blood. The TCR comes from a woman aged 25 to 39 with COVID-19, enrolled during active disease. CDR3 bases: TGTGCCAGCAGTTTGCGTAGGACAGGGTCGACTTACGAGCAGTACGTC. Amino acid sequence: CASSLRRTGSTYEQYV.